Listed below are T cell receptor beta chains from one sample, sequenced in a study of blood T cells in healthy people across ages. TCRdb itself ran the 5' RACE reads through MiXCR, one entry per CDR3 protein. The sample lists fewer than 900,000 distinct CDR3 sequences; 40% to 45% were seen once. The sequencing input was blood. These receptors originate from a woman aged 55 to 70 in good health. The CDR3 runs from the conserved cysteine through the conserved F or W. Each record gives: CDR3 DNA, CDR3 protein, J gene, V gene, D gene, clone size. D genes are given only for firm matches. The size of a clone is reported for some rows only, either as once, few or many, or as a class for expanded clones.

cdr3_nt: TGTGCCACCAGCAGAGATCGGGGCAAACAGGGGGCAGATACGCAGTATTTT
cdr3_aa: CATSRDRGKQGADTQYF
j_call: TRBJ2-3
v_call: TRBV15
d_call: TRBD1
clone_size: -

cdr3_nt: TGTGCCACCAGCAGAGACAGAACCTACGAGCAGTACTTC
cdr3_aa: CATSRDRTYEQYF
j_call: TRBJ2-7
v_call: TRBV15
d_call: -
clone_size: few

cdr3_nt: TGTGCCAGCAGCTCCGACCGGGACGTACAAGAGACCCAGTACTTC
cdr3_aa: CASSSDRDVQETQYF
j_call: TRBJ2-5
v_call: TRBV3-1
d_call: -
clone_size: -

cdr3_nt: TGCAGTGCTAGAGATCCAGGGGCTAACTATGGCTACACCTTC
cdr3_aa: CSARDPGANYGYTF
j_call: TRBJ1-2
v_call: TRBV20-1
d_call: -
clone_size: few

cdr3_nt: TGTGCCAGCAGCGTAGATCGGGGGTCCGAGACCCAGTACTTC
cdr3_aa: CASSVDRGSETQYF
j_call: TRBJ2-5
v_call: TRBV11-2
d_call: -
clone_size: -

cdr3_nt: TGCGCCAGCAGTGATAGCCTAGCGGACAATGAGCAGTTCTTC
cdr3_aa: CASSDSLADNEQFF
j_call: TRBJ2-1
v_call: TRBV10-1
d_call: TRBD2
clone_size: once

cdr3_nt: TGTGCCAGCAGTTATGGGGCAGGGCCTTCCTACGAGCGGTACTTC
cdr3_aa: CASSYGAGPSYERYF
j_call: TRBJ2-7
v_call: TRBV6-5
d_call: -
clone_size: -

cdr3_nt: TGTGCCAGCCTTTTCGACTCGAGCTCCTACAATGAGCAGTACTTC
cdr3_aa: CASLFDSSSYNEQYF
j_call: TRBJ2-5
v_call: TRBV28
d_call: -
clone_size: -

cdr3_nt: TGTGCCAGCAGTTTTCTCAGGAGCCAGACTAGCGGGAGACGGTCCTTGAACACCGGGGAGCTGTTTTTT
cdr3_aa: CASSFLRSQTSGRRSLNTGELFF
j_call: TRBJ2-2
v_call: TRBV28
d_call: TRBD2
clone_size: -

cdr3_nt: TGTGCCAGCAGTTCCTACATCGAAGAGACCCAGTACTTC
cdr3_aa: CASSSYIEETQYF
j_call: TRBJ2-5
v_call: TRBV28
d_call: -
clone_size: few

cdr3_nt: TGTGCCACCAGTCGACAGGGGAATCAGCCCCAGCATTTT
cdr3_aa: CATSRQGNQPQHF
j_call: TRBJ1-5
v_call: TRBV24-1
d_call: TRBD1
clone_size: -

cdr3_nt: TGCAGTGCTGACTCTGGGGCCAACGTCCTGACTTTC
cdr3_aa: CSADSGANVLTF
j_call: TRBJ2-6
v_call: TRBV20-1
d_call: -
clone_size: few

cdr3_nt: TGTGCAAGTCGCCACCCCCAAGGTGCGGGGGGACCCGATACGTGCTGGAGCTACGAGCAGTACTTC
cdr3_aa: CASRHPQGAGGPDTCWSYEQYF
j_call: TRBJ2-7
v_call: TRBV12-2
d_call: -
clone_size: few

cdr3_nt: TGCAGTGCTAGAGAACTAGCGGGAGTTGGCGAGCAGTACTTC
cdr3_aa: CSARELAGVGEQYF
j_call: TRBJ2-7
v_call: TRBV20-1
d_call: TRBD2
clone_size: -

cdr3_nt: TGTGCCATCTCGGCTAAAAGGGAGCAGTACTTC
cdr3_aa: CAISAKREQYF
j_call: TRBJ2-7
v_call: TRBV28
d_call: -
clone_size: -

cdr3_nt: TGTGCCACCGCCATGGTGGTTGAGGGGACCCAGTACTTC
cdr3_aa: CATAMVVEGTQYF
j_call: TRBJ2-5
v_call: TRBV12-3/TRBV12-4
d_call: -
clone_size: -

cdr3_nt: TGTGCCAGCTCCCGGAACGAGGGTGGAGGAACTAATGAAAAACTGTTTTTT
cdr3_aa: CASSRNEGGGTNEKLFF
j_call: TRBJ1-4
v_call: TRBV18
d_call: -
clone_size: -

cdr3_nt: TGCAGTGCTAGGTCTAAACTAGTATACAATGAGCAGTTCTTC
cdr3_aa: CSARSKLVYNEQFF
j_call: TRBJ2-1
v_call: TRBV20-1
d_call: -
clone_size: -

cdr3_nt: TGCAGCGTTGTTTGGGGGTCGAACACTGAAGCTTTCTTT
cdr3_aa: CSVVWGSNTEAFF
j_call: TRBJ1-1
v_call: TRBV29-1
d_call: -
clone_size: -

cdr3_nt: TGTGCCAGCAGCTTAACTGCGCGACCCAGCGGGGGGTCTAATGAGCAGTACTTC
cdr3_aa: CASSLTARPSGGSNEQYF
j_call: TRBJ2-7
v_call: TRBV7-6
d_call: TRBD2
clone_size: -

cdr3_nt: TGCAGTGCTAGTACGAGCGGGGGGACCTTGTCGTACTTC
cdr3_aa: CSASTSGGTLSYF
j_call: TRBJ2-7
v_call: TRBV20-1
d_call: TRBD2
clone_size: -

cdr3_nt: TGTGCCAGCAGCCCCACACTAGCGGGGATCACAGATACGCAGTATTTT
cdr3_aa: CASSPTLAGITDTQYF
j_call: TRBJ2-3
v_call: TRBV9
d_call: TRBD2
clone_size: -